This record covers a single TCR beta chain. The authors' processing: Cell counts per sample came from amplifying reference gene primers. Assay: immunoSEQ multiplex PCR; the TCRdb copy retains only in-frame clones and omits some. The V and J calls and clone size are taken from that table; D and trimming were inferred from the DNA. This table has about 200,000 clones, approximately 85% appearing once. The source of the sample is a study of blood T cell repertoires in COVID-19. Study in general: Samples of COVID-19 (acute and convalescent) were obtained from the United States, Italy and Spain. The cDNA or gDNA used as material had been derived from T cells, B-cell-depleted T cells, or PBMCs.

The sequenced sample consisted of peripheral blood. The sequence was collected from a woman aged 80 or over with acute or convalescent COVID-19.

CDR3 residues: CASSLALAGGPHEQYF. DNA of the CDR3: TGTGCCAGCAGTTTGGCCCTAGCGGGAGGCCCCCACGAGCAGTACTTC. The chain joins TRBV28 to TRBJ2-7; 11 bases are shared with TRBD2. Germline CDR1 and CDR2: MDHEN and SYDVKM. This CDR3 is built from 16 residues. J was trimmed by 5 bases and V by 3 bases; bases with no gene match: 9. The whole variable domain, remainder taken from reference TRBV28 and TRBJ2-7, is DVKVTQSSRYLVKRTGEKVFLECVQDMDHENMFWYRQDPGLGLRLIYFSYDVKMKEKGDIPEGYSVSREKKERFSLILESASTNQTSMYLCASSLALAGGPHEQYFGPGTRLTVT.